This entry describes one TCR beta chain. Its antigen remains undetermined. No much larger clonotype is one base removed from it; base qualities were not supplied. This record belongs to a study of Ad26.COV2.S vaccination and SARS-CoV-2 variants (dated by TCRdb to the early 2020s). In terms of the full investigation: The specificity and breadth of SARS-CoV-2-reactive T cell receptors after Ad26.COV2.S vaccination were assessed by TCRbeta repertoire sequencing. The TCR-sequenced set comprised approximately 30 samples: some 19 Ad26.COV2.S vaccine recipients, 5 placebo recipients and 8 SARS-CoV-2 convalescent individuals.

The immunoSEQ Assay was the method used to sequence TCRbeta CDR3 regions. After extraction, genomic DNA underwent amplification by bias-controlled multiplex PCR, followed by high-throughput sequencing. The original pipeline was this. To quantify the absolute abundance of each unique TCRbeta CDR3 region, sequences were collapsed and filtered. Usable DNA was measured by amplifying reference genes present in all nucleated cells, and TCRbeta template counts were normalized to that usable DNA to estimate T cell fraction. Repertoire TCRs were annotated as SARS-CoV-2-specific when V gene, CDR3 amino acid sequence and J gene were exactly matched to a known reactive TCR set. MIRA supplied the reference SARS-CoV-2 TCR set, which was filtered for enrichment in COVID-19-positive ImmuneCODE repertoires so that public or cross-reactive TCRs were removed. Using the MIRA antigens, annotated TCRs were further analysed by specific ORF or by position within an ORF. Breadth was defined as the number of annotated unique rearrangements divided by the total number of unique productive rearrangements, and depth was defined as the summed frequency of the annotated unique rearrangements. Two-sided Wilcoxon rank-sum tests were used to compare TCR breadth between groups. TCRdb took over this immuneACCESS table, retaining in-frame rearrangements with V and J assigned. Such tables are incomplete; in checked studies, under half of the missing clones stem from an unresolved V gene, and the remainder is unexplained. V and J calls and clone size follow that table, whereas D and trimming were derived from the DNA. The sample table holds around 350,000 clones, of which about 91% were seen once. The top ten constitute 3.9% of the sample.

The paper's findings and limits, for the study overall: It was noted by the authors that total T cell responses may have been underestimated by the TCR breadth and depth analyses. Vaccine and placebo recipients had comparable non-spike TCR breadth, which fits with the vaccine containing only spike. Compared with placebo recipients, Ad26.COV2.S recipients showed higher spike-specific TCR breadth (P = 0.0014). After vaccination, spike-specific CD8+ and CD4+ T cell responses were reported to show substantial breadth.

The germline V gene sets CDR1 to ENHRY and CDR2 to SYGVKD. V ends up 8 bases short and J 7 bases short, with an unmatched junction base count of 9. The CDR3 starts with the cysteine, ends with the phenylalanine, and has 13 residues. Only the CDR3 DNA stays, 39 bases, in frame from base 1. This specimen's time point label, per the study, means: individuals recovered from natural SARS-CoV-2 infection. Sequenced here: peripheral blood, sampled after recovery from COVID-19. The chain is made from TRBV10-3 and TRBJ1-1, with 8 bases matching TRBD1. The clonotype comes from a human donor who had recovered from COVID-19. The sequenced DNA: TGTGCCATCTCGGACAGGGAAAGTGGTGAAGCTTTCTTT. Protein translation: CAISDRESGEAFF.